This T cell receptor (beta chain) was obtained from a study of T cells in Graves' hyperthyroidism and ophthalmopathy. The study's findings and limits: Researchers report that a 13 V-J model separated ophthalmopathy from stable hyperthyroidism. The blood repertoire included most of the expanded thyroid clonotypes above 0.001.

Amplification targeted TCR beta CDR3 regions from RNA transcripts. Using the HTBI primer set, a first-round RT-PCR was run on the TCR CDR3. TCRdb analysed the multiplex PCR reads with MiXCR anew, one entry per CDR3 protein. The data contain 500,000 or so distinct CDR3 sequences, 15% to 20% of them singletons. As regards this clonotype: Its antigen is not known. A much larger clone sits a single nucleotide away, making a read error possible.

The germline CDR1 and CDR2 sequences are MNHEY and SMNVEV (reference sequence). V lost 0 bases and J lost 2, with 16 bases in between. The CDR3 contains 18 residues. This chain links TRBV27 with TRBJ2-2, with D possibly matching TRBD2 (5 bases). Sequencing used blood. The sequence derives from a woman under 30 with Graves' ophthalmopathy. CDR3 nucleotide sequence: TGTGCCAGCAGTTTATCCTCGCAAGGACGGGGAAACACCGGGGAGCTGTTTTTT. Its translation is CASSLSSQGRGNTGELFF.